The rows below give T cell receptor beta chains drawn from one sample of a study of blood T cell repertoires in COVID-19. Produced via immunoSEQ multiplex PCR; TCRdb's table is partial and in-frame only. The sample lists about 70,000 clones; about 76% were seen once. The sequenced sample consisted of peripheral blood. The receptors come from a woman at least 80 years old with active or convalescent COVID-19. CDR3s include the opening cysteine and the closing phenylalanine or tryptophan.

V	J	CDR3
TRBV2	TRBJ1-4	CASSERRGEEKLFF
TRBV7-2	TRBJ1-5	CASSLRWGGGQPQHF
TRBV7-8	TRBJ1-2	CASSLGAANYGYTF
TRBV6-2/TRBV6-3	TRBJ1-5	CASSYGTGYRNQPQHF
TRBV5-4	TRBJ2-2	CASSLGLAGNTGELFF
TRBV7-6	TRBJ2-1	CASSFGQGRSYNEQFF
TRBV7-8	TRBJ1-2	CASSPGTGRSGYTF
TRBV30	TRBJ1-5	CAWSVEGPESQPQHF
TRBV19	TRBJ2-5	CASSTIGTGEKTQYF
TRBV7-9	TRBJ1-2	CASTPVVTNYGYTF
TRBV7-8	TRBJ2-1	CASSPSYDEQFF
TRBV24-1	TRBJ2-2	CATSDLRGGNTGELFF
TRBV19	TRBJ2-5	CASSMGGSSGDQETQYF
TRBV28	TRBJ1-3	CASSLGGLPSGNTIYF
TRBV11-2	TRBJ1-1	CASSRDRNNGEAFF
TRBV7-2	TRBJ2-3	CASSLQNPDTQYF
TRBV6-2/TRBV6-3	TRBJ1-4	CASSYEDSYEKLFF
TRBV9	TRBJ2-1	CASSPTPTSSREQFF
TRBV13	TRBJ2-5	CASSLQETQYF
TRBV7-9	TRBJ1-1	CASSLWAGTSFGEYTEAFF
TRBV3-1/TRBV3-2	TRBJ1-6	CASSRRGSPLHF
TRBV5-1	TRBJ1-1	CASSLPGPEAFF
TRBV5-3	TRBJ1-4	CARSNGQGRRQLFF
TRBV24-1	TRBJ2-1	CATSDPDSGAYNEQFF
TRBV6-5	TRBJ1-2	CASSPGHSFGGYTF
TRBV15	TRBJ2-2	CATSREYSGELFF
TRBV6-2/TRBV6-3	TRBJ2-1	CASSTTGDSYNEQFF
TRBV19	TRBJ2-3	CASSLSGSTDTQYF
TRBV3-1/TRBV3-2	TRBJ1-2	CASSQDKGRYYGYTF
TRBV9	TRBJ1-2	CASSPQAGGAKGYTF
TRBV5-1	TRBJ2-3	CASQKIPDTDTQYF
TRBV7-2	TRBJ2-7	CASSLDSHEQYF
TRBV5-4	TRBJ2-1	CASSLPTGNHEQFF
TRBV10-3	TRBJ2-1	CAISGGVTYNEQFF
TRBV6-6	TRBJ1-3	CASSWDRISGNTIYF
TRBV5-1	TRBJ2-5	CASSLEIAGHQETQYF
TRBV7-2	TRBJ2-7	CASSLDHGRGGYEQYF
TRBV6-5	TRBJ2-3	CASSLGGADVNTQYF
TRBV27	TRBJ2-1	CASSPTAAGEQFF
TRBV7-2	TRBJ2-7	CASSLGASGPQREQYF
TRBV7-3	TRBJ1-6	CASSSQAMGSPLHF